This T cell receptor (beta chain) was observed in a study of tumor-infiltrating lymphocytes in primary liver carcinoma. Study information: The tumors ranged from about 4 to 10 cm across and fell within stage T1-T3 N0M0. Study-wide points: Tumor region pairs outstripped tumor-adjacent and tumor-blood pairs in overlap.

The source material, 20-30 mg of unsorted bulk tissue, was used to co-extract RNA and DNA. Over 80% of the cells in every tumor sample were viable tumor cells. The investigators made TCR beta cDNA from 400 to 550 ng total RNA, using a constant-region primer. Generation of the TCR beta libraries relied on three nested multiplex PCR rounds using slightly modified ARM-PCR. Running ten to eleven cycles apiece, the first two PCR rounds relied on TRBV1-TRBV30 forward primers together with a C-beta reverse primer. Using its own MiXCR run on the multiplex PCR reads, TCRdb lists one record per CDR3 protein. The table shows roughly 100,000 distinct CDR3 sequences, with roughly 80% occurring only once. On this clonotype: Its target is unknown. The junction shows a germline mismatch at one end, possibly a read error.

Per the germline V gene, CDR1 is MNHNS and CDR2 is SASEGT. The CDR3 runs 13 residues. The gene calls are TRBV6-1 and TRBJ1-1; D call uncertain. The receptor's source is a man aged 40-49 years with primary liver carcinoma and hepatitis B virus infection. The sample comprised liver tumor tissue from sampling region 3. Noted subset: tumor region T3, left-lateral pole. The CDR3, as DNA: TGTGCCAGCAGTAATGGTAGGAACATTGAAGCTTTCTTT. Amino acid sequence: CASSNGRNIEAFF.